The 3 T cell receptor beta chains presented below share a single source sample, sequenced in a study of T-cell reconstitution after alpha-beta-depleted transplantation in children. The authors prepared the TCRbeta library with unique molecular identifiers. TCRdb analysed the PCR reads with MiXCR anew, one entry per CDR3 protein. The profile shows 200,000 to 250,000 distinct CDR3 sequences, 20% to 30% of them singletons. The sequences come from PBMCs, collected before TCRalphabeta/CD19-depleted stem cell transplant. These receptors were obtained from a girl between 2 and 10 years old with Fanconi anemia, due to receive a stem cell transplant.

This clonotype was counted many times. The J gene is TRBJ2-7, the V gene TRBV5-1, with 8 positions matching TRBD2. V lost 7 bases and J lost 4; bases outside the gene matches: 7. Germline V gene data show CDR1 as SGHRS and CDR2 as YFSETQ. The CDR3 is 13 residues long. The CDR3 bases are TGCGCCAGCGGAAGCGGGAGTCGATACGAGCAGTACTTC. This gives the protein CASGSGSRYEQYF.

The chain has TRBV4-1 and TRBJ2-7; D is unresolved. CDR3 length: 14 amino acids. Germline loops: CDR1 MGHRA, CDR2 YSYEKL. Trimming shortened V by 5 bases and J by 6 bases, and 17 bases separated the two germline ends. CDR3 in amino acids: CASSVIPSAGEQYF. The CDR3 DNA follows: TGCGCCAGCAGCGTAATCCCTTCGGCCGGCGAGCAGTACTTC.

This clonotype was detected ten times or more. The V and J genes are TRBV10-3 and TRBJ2-1; tentatively, D is TRBD1 (6 bases). The CDR3 totals 15 residues. Per germline, CDR1 ENHRY and CDR2 SYGVKD. Trimming stripped 3 bases from V and 0 bases from J, with 9 bases between. CDR3 protein: CAISETGSSYNEQFF. For the CDR3, the DNA is TGTGCCATCAGTGAAACAGGGAGCTCCTACAATGAGCAGTTCTTC.